This TCR beta chain is drawn from a study of cytomegalovirus exposure and HLA in healthy donors. Study-wide results and limits: Per a prior analysis, the majority of TCR beta V segments were productive roughly 87% or roughly 30% of the time. Association of a missense DCLRE1C variant with TCR beta V- and J-gene trimming was reported in a later analysis.

These donors counted as nominally healthy when sampled, but unrecorded immune exposures were likely. With respect to this clone: The antigen remains unidentified.

CDR1 KGHSH and CDR2 LQKENI come from the germline V gene. V shed 4 bases and J shed 2 bases, with 9 bases lying between them. The CDR3 has 13 residues. Use of 60 Vbeta and 13 Jbeta primers characterized the PCR. Some clones are missing from TCRdb's copy, which holds only in-frame ones; the method was immunoSEQ multiplex PCR. The sample lists about 150,000 clones; 70% to 85% were seen once. The TCR was taken from a woman aged 45-65 years in good health and CMV-seropositive. The chain links TRBV18 to TRBJ2-7, with D possibly matching TRBD1 (5 bases). Source material: PBMCs. The CDR3, as DNA: TGTGCCAGCTCACAAGGACACCCCTACGAGCAGTACTTC. Encoded protein: CASSQGHPYEQYF.